The 3 T cell receptor beta chains presented below share a single source sample, sequenced in a study of regulatory T cells in long-lasting Graves disease. Both iRepertoire HTBI primers and Arm-PCR of CDR3 regions were used to build the TCR beta libraries. From the multiplex PCR reads, TCRdb called clonotypes with MiXCR, one entry per CDR3 protein. This table has 300,000 to 400,000 distinct CDR3 sequences, over 15% appearing once. As for time point: newly diagnosed GD, antithyroid drugs for less than 3 months. From RNA extracted from PBMCs, the TCR library was made. This same sample was also taken into another study, of T cells in Graves' hyperthyroidism and ophthalmopathy.

Sequences were derived from peripheral blood mononuclear cells (PBMCs), sampled at new diagnosis, from a patient treated with antithyroid drugs. Receptor source: a middle-aged man with Graves disease.

This clonotype was seen repeatedly, ten times or more. The chain carries TRBV7-2 and TRBJ2-4; D unresolved. V lost 1 base and J 0 bases, leaving 13 bases between the germline ends. The CDR3 is 17 amino acids. Germline CDR1 reads SGHTA; CDR2 reads FQGNSA. The CDR3: CASSLEHSWVAKNIQYF. The DNA of the CDR3 is TGTGCCAGCAGCTTAGAGCATAGTTGGGTAGCCAAAAACATTCAGTACTTC.

Ten or more counts support this clonotype. The chain has TRBV2 and TRBJ2-3, with D possibly TRBD2 on 7 matching bases. V was pared by 5 bases and J by 7 bases, with 13 bases between. Looked up from germline, CDR1 is SNHLY and CDR2 is FYNNEI. The CDR3 has 13 amino acids. CDR3 loop: CASSYGGLNTQYF. The CDR3 DNA follows: TGTGCCAGCAGTTACGGGGGGCTTAATACGCAGTATTTT.

This clonotype came up many times. The gene calls are TRBV5-5 and TRBJ2-1; TRBD1 matches at 10 bases. This CDR3 region has 17 residues. CDR1 and CDR2 from the germline V gene are SGHKS and YYEKEE (reference sequence). V gave up 1 base and J gave up 6 bases; unmatched junction bases: 10. The CDR3 is CASSLRDRGLLGNEQFF. In nucleotides, the CDR3 is TGTGCCAGCAGCTTGAGGGACAGGGGACTACTCGGCAATGAGCAGTTCTTC.